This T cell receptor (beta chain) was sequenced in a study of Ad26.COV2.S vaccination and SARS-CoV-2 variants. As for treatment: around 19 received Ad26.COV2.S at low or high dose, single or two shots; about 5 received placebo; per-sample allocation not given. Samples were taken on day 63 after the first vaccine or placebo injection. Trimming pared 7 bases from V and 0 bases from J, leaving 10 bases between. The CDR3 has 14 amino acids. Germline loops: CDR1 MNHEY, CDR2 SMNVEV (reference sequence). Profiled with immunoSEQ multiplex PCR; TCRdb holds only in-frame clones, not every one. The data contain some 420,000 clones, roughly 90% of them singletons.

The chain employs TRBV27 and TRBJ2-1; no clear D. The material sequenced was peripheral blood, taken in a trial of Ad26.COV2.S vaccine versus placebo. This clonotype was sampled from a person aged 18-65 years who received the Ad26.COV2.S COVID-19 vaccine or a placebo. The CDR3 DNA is TGTGCCAGCAAGGGCCGGAGCTCCTACAATGAGCAGTTCTTC. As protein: CASKGRSSYNEQFF.